This T cell receptor beta chain was sequenced for a study of cytomegalovirus exposure and HLA in healthy donors. The CDR3 loop spans 15 amino acids. The V segment lost 4 bases and the J segment 0 bases; nucleotides outside the gene matches: 1. Germline V gene sequence: CDR1 MRHNA, CDR2 SNTAGT. The study, taken as a whole, reports: Follow-up analysis later connected one missense variant in DCLRE1C with trimming of TCR beta V- and J-genes. Testing in vitro showed three CMV-associated chains specific for CMV antigens.

60 Vbeta and 13 Jbeta primers were used in PCR. TCRdb's copy holds only in-frame clones and misses some; the assay was immunoSEQ multiplex PCR. Of about 300,000 clones listed, roughly 85% are singletons. Of note for this clone: The target antigen is unknown.

Material for sequencing was PBMCs. The chain couples TRBV6-4 to TRBJ2-1, with 9 bases lining up with TRBD2. The TCR was taken from a man aged 40-50 years in good health and CMV-seropositive. Here the CDR3 DNA reads TGTGCCAGCAGTGTTAGCGGGAGCTCCTACAATGAGCAGTTCTTC. Translated: CASSVSGSSYNEQFF.